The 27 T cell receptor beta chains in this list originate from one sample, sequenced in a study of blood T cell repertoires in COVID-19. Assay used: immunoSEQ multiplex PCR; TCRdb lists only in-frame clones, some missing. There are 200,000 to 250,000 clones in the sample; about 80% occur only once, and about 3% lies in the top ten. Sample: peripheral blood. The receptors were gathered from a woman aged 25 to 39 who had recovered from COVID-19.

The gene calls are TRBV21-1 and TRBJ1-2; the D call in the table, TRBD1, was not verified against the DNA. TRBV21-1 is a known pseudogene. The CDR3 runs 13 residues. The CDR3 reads CASSKGQGASYTF. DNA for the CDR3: TGTGCCAGCAGCAAAGGACAGGGGGCGAGCTACACCTTC.

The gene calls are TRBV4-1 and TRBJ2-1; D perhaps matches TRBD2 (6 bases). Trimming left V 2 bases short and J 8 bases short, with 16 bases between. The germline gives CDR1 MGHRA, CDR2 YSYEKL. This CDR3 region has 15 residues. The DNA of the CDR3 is TGCGCCAGCAGCCAACTAGCGAGGTCGGCCGATGAGCAGTTCTTC. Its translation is CASSQLARSADEQFF.

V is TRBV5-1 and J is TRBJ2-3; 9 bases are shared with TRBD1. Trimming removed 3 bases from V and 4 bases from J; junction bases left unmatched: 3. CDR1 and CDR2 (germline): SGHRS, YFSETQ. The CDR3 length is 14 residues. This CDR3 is CASSSGTGPDTQYF. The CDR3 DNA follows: TGCGCCAGCAGCTCCGGGACAGGGCCAGATACGCAGTATTTT.

The CDR3 DNA follows: TGTGCCAGCAGCGTAGGGACTAGCGGGACTCCTGATACGCAGTATTTT. Translated: CASSVGTSGTPDTQYF. V usage is TRBV9 and J usage is TRBJ2-3; the match to TRBD2 covers 12 bases. The CDR3 consists of 16 residues. The junction had 5 bases not matched to a gene; V was cut back by 0 bases and J by 6 bases. The germline V gene encodes CDR1 SGDLS and CDR2 YYNGEE.

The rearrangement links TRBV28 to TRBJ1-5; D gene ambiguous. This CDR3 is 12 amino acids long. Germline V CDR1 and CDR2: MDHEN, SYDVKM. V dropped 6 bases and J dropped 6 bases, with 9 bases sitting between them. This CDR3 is CASSPSGQPQHF. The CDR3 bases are TGTGCCAGCAGCCCGTCGGGTCAGCCCCAGCATTTT.

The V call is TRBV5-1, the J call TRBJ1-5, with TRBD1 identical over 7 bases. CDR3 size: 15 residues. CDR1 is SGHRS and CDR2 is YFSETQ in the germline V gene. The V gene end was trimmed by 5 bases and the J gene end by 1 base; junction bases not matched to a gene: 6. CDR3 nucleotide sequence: TGCGCCAGCAGAGAGGGGGCAGGAAGCAATCAGCCCCAGCATTTT. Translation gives CASREGAGSNQPQHF.

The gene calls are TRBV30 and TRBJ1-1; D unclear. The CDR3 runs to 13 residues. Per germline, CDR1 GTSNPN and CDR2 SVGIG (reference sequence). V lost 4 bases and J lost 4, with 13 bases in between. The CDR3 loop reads CAWTPSFGTEAFF. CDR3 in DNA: TGTGCCTGGACTCCCTCCTTCGGCACTGAAGCTTTCTTT.

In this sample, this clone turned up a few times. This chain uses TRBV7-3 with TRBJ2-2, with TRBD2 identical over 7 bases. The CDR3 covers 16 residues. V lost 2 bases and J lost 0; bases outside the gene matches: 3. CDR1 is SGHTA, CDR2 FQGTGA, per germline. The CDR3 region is CASSLGLAANTGELFF. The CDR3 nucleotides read TGTGCCAGCAGCTTAGGTCTAGCGGCGAACACCGGGGAGCTGTTTTTT.

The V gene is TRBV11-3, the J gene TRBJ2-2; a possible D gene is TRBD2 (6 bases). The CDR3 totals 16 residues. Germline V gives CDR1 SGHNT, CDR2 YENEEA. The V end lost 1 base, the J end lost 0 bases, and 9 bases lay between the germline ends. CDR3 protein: CASSLGRDSNTGELFF. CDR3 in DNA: TGTGCCAGCAGCTTAGGAAGGGACTCGAACACCGGGGAGCTGTTTTTT.

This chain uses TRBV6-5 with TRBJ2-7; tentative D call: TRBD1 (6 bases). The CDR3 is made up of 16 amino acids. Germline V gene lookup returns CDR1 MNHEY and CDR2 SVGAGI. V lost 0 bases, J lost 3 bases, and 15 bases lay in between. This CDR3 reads CASSYSGTGRYYEQYF. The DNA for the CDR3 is TGTGCCAGCAGTTACTCGGGTACAGGGCGATACTACGAGCAGTACTTC.

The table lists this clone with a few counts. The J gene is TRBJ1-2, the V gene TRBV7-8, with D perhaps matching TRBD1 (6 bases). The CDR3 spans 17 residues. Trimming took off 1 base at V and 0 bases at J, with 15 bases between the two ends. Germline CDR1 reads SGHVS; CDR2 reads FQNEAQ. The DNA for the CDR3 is TGTGCCAGCAGCTTAGGTTTACCGGGGGGCACTAACTATGGCTACACCTTC. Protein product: CASSLGLPGGTNYGYTF.

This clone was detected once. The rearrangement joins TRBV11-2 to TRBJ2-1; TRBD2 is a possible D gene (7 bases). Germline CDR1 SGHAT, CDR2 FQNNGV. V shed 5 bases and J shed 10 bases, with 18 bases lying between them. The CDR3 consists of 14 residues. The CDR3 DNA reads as TGTGCCAGCAGCCCATCGGGGAGGGGGAACGAGCAGTTCTTC. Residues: CASSPSGRGNEQFF. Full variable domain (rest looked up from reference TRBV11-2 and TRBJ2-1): EAGVAQSPRYKIIEKRQSVAFWCNPISGHATLYWYQQILGQGPKLLIQFQNNGVVDDSQLPKDRFSAERLKGVDSTLKIQPAKLEDSAVYLCASSPSGRGNEQFFGPGTRLTVL.

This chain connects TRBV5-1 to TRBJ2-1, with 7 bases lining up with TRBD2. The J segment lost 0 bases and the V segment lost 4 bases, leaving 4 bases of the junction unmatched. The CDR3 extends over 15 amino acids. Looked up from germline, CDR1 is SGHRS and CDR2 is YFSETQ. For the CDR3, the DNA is TGCGCCAGCAGCGGTGGACTAGACTCCTACAATGAGCAGTTCTTC. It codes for CASSGGLDSYNEQFF.

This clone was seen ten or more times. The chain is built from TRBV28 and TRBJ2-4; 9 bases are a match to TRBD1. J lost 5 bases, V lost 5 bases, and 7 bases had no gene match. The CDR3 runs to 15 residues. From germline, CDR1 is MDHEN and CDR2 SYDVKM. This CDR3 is CASSLPTGGENIQYF. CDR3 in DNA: TGTGCCAGCAGTCTACCGACAGGGGGGGAAAACATTCAGTACTTC.

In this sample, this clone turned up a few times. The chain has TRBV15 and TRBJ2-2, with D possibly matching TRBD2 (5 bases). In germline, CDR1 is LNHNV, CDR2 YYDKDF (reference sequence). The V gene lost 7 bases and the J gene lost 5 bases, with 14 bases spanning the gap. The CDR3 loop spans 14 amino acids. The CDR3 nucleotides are TGTGCCACCAACCGGGTTGAGGGAACCGGGGAGCTGTTTTTT. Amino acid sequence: CATNRVEGTGELFF.

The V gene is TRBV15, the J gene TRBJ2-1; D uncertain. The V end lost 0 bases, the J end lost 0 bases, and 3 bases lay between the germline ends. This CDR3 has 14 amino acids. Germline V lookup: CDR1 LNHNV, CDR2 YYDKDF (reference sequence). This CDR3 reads CATSRDLSYNEQFF. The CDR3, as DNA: TGTGCCACCAGCAGAGATCTCTCCTACAATGAGCAGTTCTTC.

The CDR3 spells CASSVSYGEQFF. Written as DNA, the CDR3 is TGCGCCAGCAGCGTTAGCTACGGTGAGCAGTTCTTC. This chain joins TRBV5-1 and TRBJ2-1; unclear D gene. The CDR3 is 12 amino acids. Trimming removed 4 bases at V and 9 bases at J, with 11 bases between. Germline assignment: CDR1 SGHRS and CDR2 YFSETQ.

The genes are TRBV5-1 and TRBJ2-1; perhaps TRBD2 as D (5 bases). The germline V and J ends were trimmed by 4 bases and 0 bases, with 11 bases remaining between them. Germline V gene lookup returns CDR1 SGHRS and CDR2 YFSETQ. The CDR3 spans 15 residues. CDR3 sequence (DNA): TGCGCCAGCAGCAATGGACTCAGCTCCTACAATGAGCAGTTCTTC. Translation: CASSNGLSSYNEQFF.

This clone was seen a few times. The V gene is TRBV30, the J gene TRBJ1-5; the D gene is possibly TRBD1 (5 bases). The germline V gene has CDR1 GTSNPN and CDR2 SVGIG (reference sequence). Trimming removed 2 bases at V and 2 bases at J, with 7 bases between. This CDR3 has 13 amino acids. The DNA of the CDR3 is TGTGCCTGGAGTATCAGGGGCAATCAGCCCCAGCATTTT. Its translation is CAWSIRGNQPQHF. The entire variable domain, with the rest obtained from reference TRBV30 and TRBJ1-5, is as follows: SQTIHQWPATLVQPVGSPLSLECTVEGTSNPNLYWYRQAAGRGLQLLFYSVGIGQISSEVPQNLSASRPQDRQFILSSKKLLLSDSGFYLCAWSIRGNQPQHFGDGTRLSIL.

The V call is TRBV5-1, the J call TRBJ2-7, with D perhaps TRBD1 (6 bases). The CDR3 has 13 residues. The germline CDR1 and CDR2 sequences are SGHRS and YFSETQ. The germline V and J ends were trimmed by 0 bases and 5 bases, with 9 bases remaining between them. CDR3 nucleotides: TGCGCCAGCAGCTTGGACAGGGCCCACGAGCAGTACTTC. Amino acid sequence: CASSLDRAHEQYF.

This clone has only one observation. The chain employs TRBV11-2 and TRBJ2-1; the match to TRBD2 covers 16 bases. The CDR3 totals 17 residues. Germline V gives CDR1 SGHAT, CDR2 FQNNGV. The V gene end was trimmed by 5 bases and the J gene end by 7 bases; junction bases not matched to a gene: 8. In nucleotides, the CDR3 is TGTGCCAGCAGCAGGGGACTAGCGGGAGGGCCTGGAAATGAGCAGTTCTTC. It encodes CASSRGLAGGPGNEQFF.

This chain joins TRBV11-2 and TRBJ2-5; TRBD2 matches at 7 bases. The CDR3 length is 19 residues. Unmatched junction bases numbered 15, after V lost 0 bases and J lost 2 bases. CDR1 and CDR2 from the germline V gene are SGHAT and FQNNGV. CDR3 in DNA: TGTGCCAGCAGCTTAGATCGGTTGGTAGGTAGCGGGCTTCAAGAGACCCAGTACTTC. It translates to CASSLDRLVGSGLQETQYF.

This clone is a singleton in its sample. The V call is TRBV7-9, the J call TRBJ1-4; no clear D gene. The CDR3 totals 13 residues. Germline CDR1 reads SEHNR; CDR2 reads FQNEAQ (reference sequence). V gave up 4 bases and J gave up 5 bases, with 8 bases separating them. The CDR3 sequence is CASSSEGNEKLFF. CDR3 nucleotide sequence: TGTGCCAGCAGCTCCGAGGGCAATGAAAAACTGTTTTTT.

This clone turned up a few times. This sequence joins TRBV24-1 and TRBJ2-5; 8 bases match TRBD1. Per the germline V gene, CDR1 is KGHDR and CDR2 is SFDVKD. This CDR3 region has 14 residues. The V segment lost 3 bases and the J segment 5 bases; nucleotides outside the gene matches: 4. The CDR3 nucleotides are TGTGCCACCAGTGATGACAGGGGATGGGAGACCCAGTACTTC. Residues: CATSDDRGWETQYF.

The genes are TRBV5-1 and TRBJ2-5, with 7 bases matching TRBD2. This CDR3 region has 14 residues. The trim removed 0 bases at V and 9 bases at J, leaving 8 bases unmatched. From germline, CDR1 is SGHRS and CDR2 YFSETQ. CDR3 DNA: TGCGCCAGCAGCTTGGGAACGGGGGGTGAGGCCCAGTACTTC. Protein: CASSLGTGGEAQYF. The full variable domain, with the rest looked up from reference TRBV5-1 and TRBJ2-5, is KAGVTQTPRYLIKTRGQQVTLSCSPISGHRSVSWYQQTPGQGLQFLFEYFSETQRNKGNFPGRFSGRQFSNSRSEMNVSTLELGDSALYLCASSLGTGGEAQYFGPGTRLLVL.

CDR3 nucleotide sequence: TGTGCCAGTAGTACCCACAGGGTGAAGGCTGGAAACACCATATATTTT. Its protein is CASSTHRVKAGNTIYF. The chain uses TRBV19 and TRBJ1-3; maybe TRBD1 (6 bases). The CDR3 consists of 16 residues. CDR1 and CDR2 from the germline V gene are LNHDA and SQIVND (reference sequence). V was trimmed by 4 bases and J by 2 bases, leaving 15 bases between them.

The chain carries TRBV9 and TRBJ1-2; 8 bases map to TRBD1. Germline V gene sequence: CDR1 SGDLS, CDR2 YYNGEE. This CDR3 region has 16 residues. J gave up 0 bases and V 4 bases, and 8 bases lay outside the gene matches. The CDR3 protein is CASSSTGATPNYGYTF. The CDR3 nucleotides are TGTGCCAGCAGCTCGACAGGGGCGACCCCTAACTATGGCTACACCTTC.